Listed below are T cell receptor beta chains from one sample, sequenced in a study of CD8 T cells in Susac syndrome. TCRdb fed the immunoSEQ multiplex PCR reads into MiXCR, producing one record per CDR3 protein. The sample shows some 110,000 distinct CDR3 sequences, roughly 94% of them seen only once. Sequencing was carried out using CD8+ T cells from PBMCs. Receptors originate from a human donor with Susac syndrome. CDR3s include the opening cysteine and the closing phenylalanine or tryptophan. A D gene is named only where the DNA matches it firmly. The size entry is marked missing in some rows and otherwise reads once, few, many or a size class.

j_gene,abundance,v_gene,d_gene,CDR3nt,CDR3aa
TRBJ2-7,-,TRBV27,-,TGTGCCAGCAGTTTGGGCAGCACCTACGAGCAGTACTTC,CASSLGSTYEQYF
TRBJ2-1,-,TRBV30,-,TGTGCCTGGAGTGGCCCAGGATACAATGAGCAGTTCTTC,CAWSGPGYNEQFF
TRBJ1-2,-,TRBV5-1,-,TGCGCCAGCAGCGCCGACAGTACCGGGAGGTATGGCTACACCTTC,CASSADSTGRYGYTF
TRBJ2-3,-,TRBV10-3,-,TGTGCCATCAGAATAGGGGGGGATACGCAGTATTTT,CAIRIGGDTQYF
TRBJ2-5,-,TRBV12-3/TRBV12-4,TRBD1,TGTGCCAGCAGTTTTGGGGCGGGACAGGGGAAAGAGACCCAGTACTTC,CASSFGAGQGKETQYF
TRBJ2-7,-,TRBV5-1,-,TGCGCCAGCAGCTCCCTTAAGGGCGGGGAGCTCTACGAGCAGTACTTC,CASSSLKGGELYEQYF
TRBJ1-1,-,TRBV29-1,TRBD1,TGCAGCGTTGAAGGGACAGGGGGCCTAGCTGAAGCTTTCTTT,CSVEGTGGLAEAFF
TRBJ2-1,once,TRBV29-1,TRBD2,TGCAGCGTTGAGGGGACTAGCGGGGGCAATGAGCAGTTCTTC,CSVEGTSGGNEQFF
TRBJ2-2,-,TRBV25-1,TRBD1,TGTGCCAGCTTCCAGGGGGAAACGACCGGGGAGCTGTTTTTT,CASFQGETTGELFF
TRBJ2-1,few,TRBV24-1,TRBD1,TGTGCCACCAGTGCCACAGGGGGGTACAATGAGCAGTTCTTC,CATSATGGYNEQFF
TRBJ2-3,-,TRBV29-1,-,TGCAGCGTTGGCCAGCGGAACACAGATACGCAGTATTTT,CSVGQRNTDTQYF
TRBJ2-1,-,TRBV5-4,TRBD2,TGTGCCAGCAGCGTTAGGGCTAGCGGTAATGAGCAGTTCTTC,CASSVRASGNEQFF
TRBJ2-2,once,TRBV6-4,-,TGTGCCAGCAGTGACGGGGGGGCGCCTGACGGGGAGCTGTTTTTT,CASSDGGAPDGELFF
TRBJ1-2,-,TRBV5-6,-,TGTGCCAGTACCTTAGTGGGGCTTGACTATGGCTACACCTTC,CASTLVGLDYGYTF
TRBJ1-1,-,TRBV7-7,TRBD1,TGTGCTAGCAGCTTCGGGACAGGGGCGAACACTGAAGCTTTCTTT,CASSFGTGANTEAFF
TRBJ2-2,-,TRBV9,TRBD2,TGTGCCAGCAGCCAGGCGGGGGGAGACACCGGGGAGCTGTTTTTT,CASSQAGGDTGELFF
TRBJ2-7,-,TRBV20-1,TRBD2,TGCAGTGCTAGATTCCGACTTAGCGGGGGGGCCAGTACATCCTACGAGCAGTACTTC,CSARFRLSGGASTSYEQYF
TRBJ2-7,once,TRBV2,-,TGTGCCAGCAGTGAGTACGAGCAGTACTTC,CASSEYEQYF
TRBJ2-3,-,TRBV12-3/TRBV12-4,TRBD2,TGTGCCAGCACTCCACTAGCGGGGGGGCTGGGCACGACAGATACGCAGTATTTT,CASTPLAGGLGTTDTQYF
TRBJ1-2,-,TRBV4-2,-,TGTGCCAGCAGCCAAGAAGAGACAGTCCCGGTAGACTATGGCTACACCTTC,CASSQEETVPVDYGYTF
TRBJ1-2,-,TRBV3-1,TRBD1,TGTGCCAGCAGCCCGGGACAGTCCTATGGCTACACCTTC,CASSPGQSYGYTF
TRBJ2-5,-,TRBV15,-,TGTGCCACCAGCAGAGATGGGTCGGGAGAGACCCAGTACTTC,CATSRDGSGETQYF
TRBJ2-1,few,TRBV12-3/TRBV12-4,-,TGTGCCAGCTCTGGGGGCAATGAGCAGTTCTTC,CASSGGNEQFF
TRBJ2-5,-,TRBV5-3,-,TGTGCCAGAAGCTTAAAAAAACGGTACCAAGAGACCCAGTACTTC,CARSLKKRYQETQYF
TRBJ1-1,-,TRBV11-2,-,TGTGCCAGCAGCCCGCCAGGGGTGGGGAACACTGAAGCTTTCTTT,CASSPPGVGNTEAFF
TRBJ2-7,few,TRBV7-9,-,TGTGCCAGCAGCCCCCCCAATTACGAGCAGTACTTC,CASSPPNYEQYF
TRBJ2-5,-,TRBV13,TRBD1,TGTGCCAGCAGCCGCCCTCGGGACAGGGGATCCGAGACCCAGTACTTC,CASSRPRDRGSETQYF
TRBJ1-1,-,TRBV19,-,TGTGCCAGTAGTATCAACCGGGAATTACAGAACACTGAAGCTTTCTTT,CASSINRELQNTEAFF
TRBJ2-2,-,TRBV30,-,TGTGCCTGGAGTACCACAGTCGCCACCGGGGAGCTGTTTTTT,CAWSTTVATGELFF
TRBJ2-1,-,TRBV5-6,-,TGTGCCAGCAGGGTACAGGGCAGCTCCTACAATGAGCAGTTCTTC,CASRVQGSSYNEQFF
TRBJ1-6,-,TRBV30,TRBD1,TGTGCCTGGATAATCCCGGGACAGTGGAATTCACCCCTCCACTTT,CAWIIPGQWNSPLHF
TRBJ1-2,-,TRBV25-1,TRBD1,TGTGCCAGCAGTAACAGGGGGCTTGGCTATGGCTACACCTTC,CASSNRGLGYGYTF
TRBJ1-6,-,TRBV7-9,-,TGTGCCAGCAGCTCTCCCCCAGCAGGAAGTCATAATTCACCCCTCCACTTT,CASSSPPAGSHNSPLHF
TRBJ2-1,-,TRBV25-1,TRBD1,TGTGCCGATGGGAGACAGGGTTCCTACAATGAGCAGTTCTTC,CADGRQGSYNEQFF
TRBJ1-1,-,TRBV25-1,-,TGTGCCAGCAGTCCTCAGGATACTGAAGCTTTCTTT,CASSPQDTEAFF
TRBJ1-5,-,TRBV19,-,TGTGCCAGTAGTATCAGGGATCACAATCAGCCCCAGCATTTT,CASSIRDHNQPQHF
TRBJ1-2,-,TRBV29-1,-,TGCAGCGTCCCTTCTAACTATGGCTACACCTTC,CSVPSNYGYTF
TRBJ2-1,-,TRBV9,-,TGTGCCAGCAGCGTAGGGGGGGCCTCCTACAATGAGCAGTTCTTC,CASSVGGASYNEQFF
TRBJ1-6,-,TRBV6-6,-,TGTGCCAGCAGTCGACTCAGCTCCTATAATTCACCCCTCCACTTT,CASSRLSSYNSPLHF
TRBJ2-1,once,TRBV4-1,TRBD1,TGCGCCAGCAGCCAGACAGGGAGCAATGAGCAGTTCTTC,CASSQTGSNEQFF
TRBJ1-3,-,TRBV25-1,TRBD1,TGTGCCAGCAGTGAAGGGACAGGGGAAGCCCTATCTGGAAACACCATATATTTT,CASSEGTGEALSGNTIYF